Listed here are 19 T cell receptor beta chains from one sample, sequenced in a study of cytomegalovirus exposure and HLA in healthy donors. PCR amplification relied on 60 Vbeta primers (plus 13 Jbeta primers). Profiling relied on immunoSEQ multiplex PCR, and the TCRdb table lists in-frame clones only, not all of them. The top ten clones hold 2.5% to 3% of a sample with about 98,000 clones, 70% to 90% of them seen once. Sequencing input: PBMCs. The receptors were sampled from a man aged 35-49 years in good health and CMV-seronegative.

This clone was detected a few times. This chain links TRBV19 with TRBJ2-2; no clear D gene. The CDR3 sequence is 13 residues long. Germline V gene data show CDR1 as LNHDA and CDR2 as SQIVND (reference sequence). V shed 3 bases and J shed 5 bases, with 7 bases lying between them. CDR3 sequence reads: CASSITVTGELFF. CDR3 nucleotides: TGTGCCAGTAGTATCACAGTTACCGGGGAGCTGTTTTTT. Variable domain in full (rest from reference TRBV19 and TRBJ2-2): DGGITQSPKYLFRKEGQNVTLSCEQNLNHDAMYWYRQDPGQGLRLIYYSQIVNDFQKGDIAEGYSVSREKKESFPLTVTSAQKNPTAFYLCASSITVTGELFFGEGSRLTVL.

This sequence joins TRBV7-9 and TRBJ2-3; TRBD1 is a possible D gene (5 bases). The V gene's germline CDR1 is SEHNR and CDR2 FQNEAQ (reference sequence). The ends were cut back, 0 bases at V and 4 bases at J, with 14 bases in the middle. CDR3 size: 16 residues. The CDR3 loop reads CASSLALALGPDTQYF. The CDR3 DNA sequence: TGTGCCAGCAGCTTAGCGCTGGCCTTGGGGCCAGATACGCAGTATTTT.

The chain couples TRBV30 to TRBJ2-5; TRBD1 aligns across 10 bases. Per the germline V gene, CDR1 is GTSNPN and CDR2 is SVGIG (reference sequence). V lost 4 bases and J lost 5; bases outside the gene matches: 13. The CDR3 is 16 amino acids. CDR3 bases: TGTGCCTGGACCGGGACAGGGGCTGTATTCGGGGAGACCCAGTACTTC. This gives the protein CAWTGTGAVFGETQYF. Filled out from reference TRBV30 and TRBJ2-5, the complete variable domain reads SQTIHQWPATLVQPVGSPLSLECTVEGTSNPNLYWYRQAAGRGLQLLFYSVGIGQISSEVPQNLSASRPQDRQFILSSKKLLLSDSGFYLCAWTGTGAVFGETQYFGPGTRLLVL.

The CDR3 DNA sequence: TGTGCCAGCAGCCCCTCCAGGGGTTACACTGAAGCTTTCTTT. It codes for CASSPSRGYTEAFF. The chain is built from TRBV27 and TRBJ1-1; weak D call: TRBD1 (6 bases). The V gene's germline CDR1 is MNHEY and CDR2 SMNVEV (reference sequence). The CDR3 is 14 amino acids. V was pared by 6 bases and J by 3 bases, with 14 bases between.

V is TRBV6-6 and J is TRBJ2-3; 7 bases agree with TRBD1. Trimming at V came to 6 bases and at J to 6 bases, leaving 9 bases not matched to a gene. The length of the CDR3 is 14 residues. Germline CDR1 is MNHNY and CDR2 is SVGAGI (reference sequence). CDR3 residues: CASRKQGSKDTQYF. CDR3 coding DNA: TGTGCCAGCAGAAAACAGGGGTCGAAGGATACGCAGTATTTT.

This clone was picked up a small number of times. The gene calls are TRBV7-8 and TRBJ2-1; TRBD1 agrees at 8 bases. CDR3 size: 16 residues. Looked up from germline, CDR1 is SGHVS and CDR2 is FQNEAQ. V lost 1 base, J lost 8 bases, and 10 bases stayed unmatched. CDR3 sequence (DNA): TGTGCCAGCAGCTTAGTTGTAGGACAGGGCCCCCATGAGCAGTTCTTC. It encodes CASSLVVGQGPHEQFF.

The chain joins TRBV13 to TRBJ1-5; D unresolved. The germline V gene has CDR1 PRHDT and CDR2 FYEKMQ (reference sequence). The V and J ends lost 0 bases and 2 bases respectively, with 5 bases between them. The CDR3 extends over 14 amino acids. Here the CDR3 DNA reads TGTGCCAGCAGCTTAGGGCGCGGCAATCAGCCCCAGCATTTT. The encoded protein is CASSLGRGNQPQHF.

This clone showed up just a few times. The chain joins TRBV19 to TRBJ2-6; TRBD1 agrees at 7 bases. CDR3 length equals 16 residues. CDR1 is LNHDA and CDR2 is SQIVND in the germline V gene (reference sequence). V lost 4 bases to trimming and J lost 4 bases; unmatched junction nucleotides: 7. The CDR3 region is CASSTGQASGANVLTF. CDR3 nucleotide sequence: TGTGCCAGTAGTACAGGACAGGCTTCGGGGGCCAACGTCCTGACTTTC.

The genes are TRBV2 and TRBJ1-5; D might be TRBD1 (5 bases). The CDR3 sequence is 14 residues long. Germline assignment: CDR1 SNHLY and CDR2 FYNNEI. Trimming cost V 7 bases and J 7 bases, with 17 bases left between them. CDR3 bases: TGTGCCAGCATTAGAGAGCGGGGGAACCAGCCCCAGCATTTT. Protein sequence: CASIRERGNQPQHF. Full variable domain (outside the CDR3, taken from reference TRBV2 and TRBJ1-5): EPEVTQTPSHQVTQMGQEVILRCVPISNHLYFYWYRQILGQKVEFLVSFYNNEISEKSEIFDDQFSVERPDGSNFTLKIRSTKLEDSAMYFCASIRERGNQPQHFGDGTRLSIL.

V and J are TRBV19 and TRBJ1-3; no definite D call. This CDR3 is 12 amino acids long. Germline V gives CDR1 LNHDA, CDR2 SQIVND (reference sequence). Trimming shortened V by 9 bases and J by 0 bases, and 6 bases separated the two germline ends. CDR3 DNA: TGTGCCAGCAAGAGCTCTGGAAACACCATATATTTT. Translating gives CASKSSGNTIYF. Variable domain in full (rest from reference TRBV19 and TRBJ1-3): DGGITQSPKYLFRKEGQNVTLSCEQNLNHDAMYWYRQDPGQGLRLIYYSQIVNDFQKGDIAEGYSVSREKKESFPLTVTSAQKNPTAFYLCASKSSGNTIYFGEGSWLTVV.

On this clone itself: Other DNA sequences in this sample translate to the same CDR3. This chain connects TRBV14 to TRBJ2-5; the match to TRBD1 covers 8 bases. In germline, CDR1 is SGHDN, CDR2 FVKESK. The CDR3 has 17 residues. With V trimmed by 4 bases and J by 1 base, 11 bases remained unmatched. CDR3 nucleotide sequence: TGTGCCAGCAGCCGAATGACAGGGGTGTACCTCCAAGAGACCCAGTACTTC. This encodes CASSRMTGVYLQETQYF.

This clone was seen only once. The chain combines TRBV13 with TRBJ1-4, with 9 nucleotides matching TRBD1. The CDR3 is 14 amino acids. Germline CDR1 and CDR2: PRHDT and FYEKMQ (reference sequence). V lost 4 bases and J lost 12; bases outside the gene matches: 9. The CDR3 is CASSYGTGTRELFF. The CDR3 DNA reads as TGTGCCAGCAGCTACGGGACAGGGACCCGGGAACTGTTTTTT.

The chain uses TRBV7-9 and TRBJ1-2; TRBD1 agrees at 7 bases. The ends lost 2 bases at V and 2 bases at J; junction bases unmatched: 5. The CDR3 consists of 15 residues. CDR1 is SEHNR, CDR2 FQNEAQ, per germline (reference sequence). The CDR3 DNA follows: TGTGCCAGCAGCTTACTCGCAGGGGGAAACTATGGCTACACCTTC. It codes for CASSLLAGGNYGYTF.

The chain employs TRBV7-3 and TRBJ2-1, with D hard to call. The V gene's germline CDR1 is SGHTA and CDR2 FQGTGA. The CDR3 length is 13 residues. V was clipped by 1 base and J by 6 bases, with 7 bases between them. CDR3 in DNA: TGTGCCAGCAGCTTAATCCCTGTCAATGAGCAGTTCTTC. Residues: CASSLIPVNEQFF.

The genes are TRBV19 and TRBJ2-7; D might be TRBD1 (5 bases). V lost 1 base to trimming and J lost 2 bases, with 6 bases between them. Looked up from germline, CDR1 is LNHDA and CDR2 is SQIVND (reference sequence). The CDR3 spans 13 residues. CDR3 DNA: TGTGCCAGTAGTATAGGACAGCCCTACGAGCAGTACTTC. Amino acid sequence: CASSIGQPYEQYF.

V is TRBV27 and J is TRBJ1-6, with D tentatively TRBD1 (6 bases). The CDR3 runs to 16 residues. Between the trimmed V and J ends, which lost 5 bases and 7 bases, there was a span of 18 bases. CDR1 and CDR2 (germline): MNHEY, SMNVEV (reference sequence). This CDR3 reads CASSAQGAYGNSPLHF. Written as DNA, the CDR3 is TGTGCCAGCAGTGCACAGGGAGCATATGGGAATTCACCCCTCCACTTT.

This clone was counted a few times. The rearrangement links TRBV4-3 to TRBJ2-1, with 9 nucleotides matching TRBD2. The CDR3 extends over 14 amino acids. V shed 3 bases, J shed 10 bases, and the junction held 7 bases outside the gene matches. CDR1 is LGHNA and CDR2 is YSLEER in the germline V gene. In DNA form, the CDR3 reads TGCGCCAGCAGCCAGGCGGGGGGGCAAGGCGAGCAGTTCTTC. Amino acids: CASSQAGGQGEQFF.

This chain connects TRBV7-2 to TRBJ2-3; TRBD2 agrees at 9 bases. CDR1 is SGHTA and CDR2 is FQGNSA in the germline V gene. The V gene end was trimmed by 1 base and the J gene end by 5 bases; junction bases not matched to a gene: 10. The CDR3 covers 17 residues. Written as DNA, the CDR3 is TGTGCCAGCAGCTTAGGGGGGCAGCGGGGGGTGGGAGATACGCAGTATTTT. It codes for CASSLGGQRGVGDTQYF.

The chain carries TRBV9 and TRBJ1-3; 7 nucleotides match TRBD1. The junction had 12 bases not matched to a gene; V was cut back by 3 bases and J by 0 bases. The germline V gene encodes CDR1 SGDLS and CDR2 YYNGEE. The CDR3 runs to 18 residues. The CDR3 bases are TGTGCCAGCAGCGCAGACATTCCAGGACAGGCCTCTGGAAACACCATATATTTT. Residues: CASSADIPGQASGNTIYF.